The clone carrying this T cell receptor (beta chain) appeared many times. The target antigen is unknown. TCRdb called the 5' RACE reads again in MiXCR, with one record for every CDR3 protein. The sample includes hundreds of thousands of distinct CDR3 sequences, roughly 12% seen only once; the top ten take roughly 1.6%. This sample is drawn from a study of identical twins. Study-wide results and caveats: Twin pairs' shared out-of-frame alpha sequences were enriched in low generation probability. Out-of-frame TCR alpha sharing observed in monozygotic twins exceeded model estimates.

Germline-derived CDR1 and CDR2 are MGHRA and YSYEKL. V lost 2 bases, J lost 7 bases, and 11 bases lay in between. This CDR3 is built from 13 residues. Another study also made use of these data, one on yellow fever vaccine responses in identical twins.

Sequenced input: PBMCs. This clonotype originated in a woman under 30 in good health. V usage is TRBV4-1 and J usage is TRBJ1-1; D gene uncertain. CDR3 nucleotides: TGCGCCAGCAGCCAACTCCGTTTGAGTGAAGCTTTCTTT. Residues: CASSQLRLSEAFF.